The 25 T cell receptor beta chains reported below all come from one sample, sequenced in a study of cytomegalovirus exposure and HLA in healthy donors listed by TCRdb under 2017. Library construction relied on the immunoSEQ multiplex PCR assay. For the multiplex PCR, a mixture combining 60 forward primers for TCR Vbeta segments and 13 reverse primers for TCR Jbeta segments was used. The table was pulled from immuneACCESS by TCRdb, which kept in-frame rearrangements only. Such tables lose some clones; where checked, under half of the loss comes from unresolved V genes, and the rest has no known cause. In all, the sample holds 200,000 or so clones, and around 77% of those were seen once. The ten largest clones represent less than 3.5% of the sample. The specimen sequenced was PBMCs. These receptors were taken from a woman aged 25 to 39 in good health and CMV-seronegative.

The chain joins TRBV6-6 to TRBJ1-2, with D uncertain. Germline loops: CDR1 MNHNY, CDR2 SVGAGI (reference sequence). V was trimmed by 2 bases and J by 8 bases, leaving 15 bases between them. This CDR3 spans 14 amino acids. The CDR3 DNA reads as TGTGCCAGCAGTTACGACAAGGCCGAGCAGGGCTACACCTTC. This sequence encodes CASSYDKAEQGYTF.

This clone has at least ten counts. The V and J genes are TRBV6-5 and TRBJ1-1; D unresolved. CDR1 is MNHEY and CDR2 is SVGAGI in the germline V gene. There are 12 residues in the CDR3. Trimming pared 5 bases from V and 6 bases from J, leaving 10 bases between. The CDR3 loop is CASSGNGAEAFF. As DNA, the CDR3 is TGTGCCAGCAGTGGCAACGGAGCTGAAGCTTTCTTT.

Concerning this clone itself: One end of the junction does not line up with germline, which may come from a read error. The CDR3: CASSHDGVWALGYPF. CDR3 DNA sequence: TGTGCCAGCAGCCACGACGGGGTTTGGGCCCTAGGCTACCCCTTC. The chain employs TRBV7-9 and TRBJ1-2; D unresolved. There are 15 residues in the CDR3. Germline V gene lookup returns CDR1 SEHNR and CDR2 FQNEAQ (reference sequence).

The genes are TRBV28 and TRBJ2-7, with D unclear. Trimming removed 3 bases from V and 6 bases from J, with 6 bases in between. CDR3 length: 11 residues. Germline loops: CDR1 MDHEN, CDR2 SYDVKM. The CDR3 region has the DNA TGTGCCAGCAGTTTCAATTTCGAGCAGTACTTC. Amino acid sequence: CASSFNFEQYF.

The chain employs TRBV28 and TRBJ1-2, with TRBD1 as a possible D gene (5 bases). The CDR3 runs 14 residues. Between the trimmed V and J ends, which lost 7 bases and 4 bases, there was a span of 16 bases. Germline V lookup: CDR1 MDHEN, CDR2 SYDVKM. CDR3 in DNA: TGTGCCAGCACCGGGGGAACACCCTCCTATGGCTACACCTTC. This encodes CASTGGTPSYGYTF.

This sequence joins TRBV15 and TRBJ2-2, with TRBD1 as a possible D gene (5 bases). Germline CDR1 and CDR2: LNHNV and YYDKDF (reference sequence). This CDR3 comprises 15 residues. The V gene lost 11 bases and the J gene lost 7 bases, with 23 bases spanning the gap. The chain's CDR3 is CASHAGGRGFGELFF. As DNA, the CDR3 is TGTGCCTCCCACGCTGGTGGAAGGGGCTTCGGGGAGCTGTTTTTT.

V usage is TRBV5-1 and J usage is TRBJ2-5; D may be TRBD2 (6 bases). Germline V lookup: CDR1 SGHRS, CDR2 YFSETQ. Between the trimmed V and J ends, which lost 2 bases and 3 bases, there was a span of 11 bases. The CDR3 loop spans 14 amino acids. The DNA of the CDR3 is TGCGCCAGCAGCTTAATTCTAGCGAAAGAGACCCAGTACTTC. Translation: CASSLILAKETQYF.

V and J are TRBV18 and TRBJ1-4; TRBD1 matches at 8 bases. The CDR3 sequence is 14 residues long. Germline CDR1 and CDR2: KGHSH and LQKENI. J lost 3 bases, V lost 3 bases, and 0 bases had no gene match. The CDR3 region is CASSPTGANEKLFF. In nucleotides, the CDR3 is TGTGCCAGCTCACCGACAGGGGCTAATGAAAAACTGTTTTTT.

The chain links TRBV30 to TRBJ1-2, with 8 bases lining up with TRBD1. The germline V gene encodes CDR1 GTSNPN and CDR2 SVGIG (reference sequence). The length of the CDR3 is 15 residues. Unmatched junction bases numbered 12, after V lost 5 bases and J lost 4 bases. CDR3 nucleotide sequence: TGTGCCTGGGAGACAGGGGCGCGCTTCCCCTATGGCTACACCTTC. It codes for CAWETGARFPYGYTF.

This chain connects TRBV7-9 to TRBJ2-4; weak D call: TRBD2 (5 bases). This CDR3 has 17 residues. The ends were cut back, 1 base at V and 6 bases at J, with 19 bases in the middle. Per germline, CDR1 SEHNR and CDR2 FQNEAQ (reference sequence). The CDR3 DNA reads TGTGCCAGCAGCTTAGGGCTGGAGGTTCTAGGGTTAAACATTCAGTACTTC. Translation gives CASSLGLEVLGLNIQYF. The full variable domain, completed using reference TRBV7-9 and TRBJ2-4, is DTGVSQNPRHKITKRGQNVTFRCDPISEHNRLYWYRQTLGQGPEFLTYFQNEAQLEKSRLLSDRFSAERPKGSFSTLEIQRTEQGDSAMYLCASSLGLEVLGLNIQYFGAGTRLSVL.

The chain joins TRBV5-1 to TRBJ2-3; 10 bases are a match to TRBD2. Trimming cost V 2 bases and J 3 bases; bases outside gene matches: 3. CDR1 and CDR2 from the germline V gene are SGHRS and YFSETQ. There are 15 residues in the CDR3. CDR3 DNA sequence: TGCGCCAGCAGCTTAGAACTAGCGGGAACAGATACGCAGTATTTT. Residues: CASSLELAGTDTQYF.

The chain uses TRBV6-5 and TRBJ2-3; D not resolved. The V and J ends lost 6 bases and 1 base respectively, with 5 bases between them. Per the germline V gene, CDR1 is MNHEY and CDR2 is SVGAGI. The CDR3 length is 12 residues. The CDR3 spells CASSPGTDTQYF. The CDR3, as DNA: TGTGCCAGCAGCCCCGGCACAGATACGCAGTATTTT.

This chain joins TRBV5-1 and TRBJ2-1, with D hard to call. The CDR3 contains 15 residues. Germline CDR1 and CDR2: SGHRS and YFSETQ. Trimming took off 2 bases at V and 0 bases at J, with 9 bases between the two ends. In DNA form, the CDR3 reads TGCGCCAGCAGCTTTTCAACCAGCTCCTACAATGAGCAGTTCTTC. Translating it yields CASSFSTSSYNEQFF.

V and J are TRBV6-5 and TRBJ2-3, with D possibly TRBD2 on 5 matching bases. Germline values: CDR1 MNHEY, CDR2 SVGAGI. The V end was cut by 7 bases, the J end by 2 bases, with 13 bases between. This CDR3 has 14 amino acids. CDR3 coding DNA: TGTGCCAGCAATAGTGGGAGCCCCACAGATACGCAGTATTTT. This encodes CASNSGSPTDTQYF.

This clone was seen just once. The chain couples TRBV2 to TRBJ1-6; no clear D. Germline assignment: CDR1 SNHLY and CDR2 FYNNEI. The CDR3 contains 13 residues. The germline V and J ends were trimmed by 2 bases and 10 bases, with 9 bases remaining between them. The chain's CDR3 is CASSELSKSPLHF. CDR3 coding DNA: TGTGCCAGCAGTGAACTGAGCAAATCACCCCTCCACTTT.

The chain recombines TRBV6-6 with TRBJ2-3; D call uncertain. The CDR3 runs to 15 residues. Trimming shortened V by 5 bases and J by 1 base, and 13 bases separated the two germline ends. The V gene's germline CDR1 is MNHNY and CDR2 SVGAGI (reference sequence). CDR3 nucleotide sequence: TGTGCCAGCAGTCCCCCCCGCAGTGGCACAGATACGCAGTATTTT. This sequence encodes CASSPPRSGTDTQYF.

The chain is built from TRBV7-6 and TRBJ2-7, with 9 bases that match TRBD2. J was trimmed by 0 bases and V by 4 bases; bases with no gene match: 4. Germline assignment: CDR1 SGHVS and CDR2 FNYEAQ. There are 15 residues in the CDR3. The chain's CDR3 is CASSSSGGSSYEQYF. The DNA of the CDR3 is TGTGCCAGCAGCTCAAGCGGGGGGAGCTCCTACGAGCAGTACTTC. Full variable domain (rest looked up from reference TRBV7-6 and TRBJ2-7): GAGVSQSPRYKVTKRGQDVALRCDPISGHVSLYWYRQALGQGPEFLTYFNYEAQQDKSGLPNDRFSAERPEGSISTLTIQRTEQRDSAMYRCASSSSGGSSYEQYFGPGTRLTVT.

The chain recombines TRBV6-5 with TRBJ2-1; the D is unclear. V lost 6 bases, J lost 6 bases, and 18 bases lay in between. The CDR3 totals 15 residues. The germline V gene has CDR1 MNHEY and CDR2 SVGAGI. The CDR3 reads CASRVAQNTLNEQFF. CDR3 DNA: TGTGCCAGCAGAGTGGCCCAAAACACCCTCAATGAGCAGTTCTTC.

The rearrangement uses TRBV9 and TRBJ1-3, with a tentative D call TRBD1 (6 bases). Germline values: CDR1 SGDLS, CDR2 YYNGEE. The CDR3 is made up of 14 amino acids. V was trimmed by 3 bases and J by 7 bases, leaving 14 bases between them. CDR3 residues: CASSAAGGLNTIYF. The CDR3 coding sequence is TGTGCCAGCAGCGCGGCTGGGGGCTTGAACACCATATATTTT.

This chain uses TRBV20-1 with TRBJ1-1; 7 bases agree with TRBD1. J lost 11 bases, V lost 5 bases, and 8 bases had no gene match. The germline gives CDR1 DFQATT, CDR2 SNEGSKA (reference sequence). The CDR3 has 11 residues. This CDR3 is CSALLPQGAFF. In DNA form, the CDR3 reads TGCAGTGCTCTCTTACCACAGGGGGCTTTCTTT.

The CDR3 sequence is CASSPRRDSYEQYF. The CDR3 region has the DNA TGTGCCAGCTCACCACGGAGAGACTCCTACGAGCAGTACTTC. The chain carries TRBV18 and TRBJ2-7; D ambiguous. Germline V gene lookup returns CDR1 KGHSH and CDR2 LQKENI. Trimming shortened V by 1 base and J by 0 bases, and 7 bases separated the two germline ends. This CDR3 has 14 residues.

The chain's CDR3 is CASSQDRARITSTDTQYF. The CDR3 DNA reads as TGTGCCAGTAGTCAAGACAGGGCCAGAATTACTAGCACAGATACGCAGTATTTT. The J gene is TRBJ2-3, the V gene TRBV19; TRBD1 matches at 7 bases. There are 18 residues in the CDR3. With 5 bases clipped from V and 0 bases from J, the junction kept 14 bases outside the gene matches. The V gene's germline CDR1 is LNHDA and CDR2 SQIVND (reference sequence).

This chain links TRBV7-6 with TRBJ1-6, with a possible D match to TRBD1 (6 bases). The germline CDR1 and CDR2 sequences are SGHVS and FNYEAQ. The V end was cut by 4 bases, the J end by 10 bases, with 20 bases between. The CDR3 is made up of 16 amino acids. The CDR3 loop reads CASSSGQSFLQSPLHF. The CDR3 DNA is TGTGCCAGCAGCTCAGGACAGTCTTTTCTACAGTCACCCCTCCACTTT.

The CDR3 region is CASSLILAYEQYF. CDR3 in DNA: TGTGCCAGCAGCTTGATACTAGCATACGAGCAGTACTTC. J is TRBJ2-7 and V is TRBV11-2, with D perhaps matching TRBD2 (6 bases). The CDR3 runs to 13 residues. Deletions cut 3 bases from V and 4 bases from J, with 10 bases between. Germline-derived CDR1 and CDR2 are SGHAT and FQNNGV.

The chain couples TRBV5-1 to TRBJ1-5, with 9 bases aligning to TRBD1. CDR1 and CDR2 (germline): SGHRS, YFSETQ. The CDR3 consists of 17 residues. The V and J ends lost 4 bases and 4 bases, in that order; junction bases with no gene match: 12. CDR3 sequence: CASSQGGGTGPNQPQHF. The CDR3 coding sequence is TGCGCCAGCAGCCAAGGCGGGGGGACAGGGCCTAATCAGCCCCAGCATTTT. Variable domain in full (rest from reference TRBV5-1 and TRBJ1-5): KAGVTQTPRYLIKTRGQQVTLSCSPISGHRSVSWYQQTPGQGLQFLFEYFSETQRNKGNFPGRFSGRQFSNSRSEMNVSTLELGDSALYLCASSQGGGTGPNQPQHFGDGTRLSIL.